Presented here are 30 T cell receptor beta chains from one specimen sequenced in a study of shared clonotypes between healthy human individuals. Assay: immunoSEQ multiplex PCR; the TCRdb copy retains only in-frame clones and omits some. The sample has over 950,000 clones; 70% to 80% are singletons. The sample consisted of memory CD4+ T cells from PBMCs. The subset here: CD45RA-negative fraction. Source of these receptors: a man aged 18 to 30 in good health. Some clones in this sample may be carry-over from other donors' samples.

The chain combines TRBV28 with TRBJ2-2, with no clear D. Germline CDR1 is MDHEN and CDR2 is SYDVKM. V lost 3 bases and J 3 bases, leaving 14 bases between the germline ends. The CDR3 has 16 residues. As DNA, the CDR3 is TGTGCCAGCAGTTTGTGGTCGAATCCCCACACCGGGGAGCTGTTTTTT. Translating it yields CASSLWSNPHTGELFF.

The J gene is TRBJ2-3, the V gene TRBV6-5; 11 nucleotides line up with TRBD1. Per germline, CDR1 MNHEY and CDR2 SVGAGI. V was clipped by 5 bases and J by 4 bases; unmatched bases: 5. This CDR3 contains 15 residues. CDR3 bases: TGTGCCAGCAGTGCAGGGACAGGGGGGGCAGATACGCAGTATTTT. Amino acids: CASSAGTGGADTQYF.

This clone was found a few times. This chain joins TRBV11-2 and TRBJ1-1; D is ambiguous. The CDR3 contains 14 residues. The V and J ends lost 4 bases and 2 bases respectively, with 11 bases between them. Per the germline V gene, CDR1 is SGHAT and CDR2 is FQNNGV. The CDR3 DNA reads TGTGCCAGCAGCTCAAACAGCGGCAACACTGAAGCTTTCTTT. Translation gives CASSSNSGNTEAFF.

The rearrangement links TRBV6-6 to TRBJ1-5; D ambiguous. Deletions cut 7 bases from V and 4 bases from J, with 8 bases between. The CDR3 spans 12 residues. Germline V gene lookup returns CDR1 MNHNY and CDR2 SVGAGI (reference sequence). CDR3 in DNA: TGTGCCAGCACCGGGGTGAATCAGCCCCAGCATTTT. Amino acid sequence: CASTGVNQPQHF.

V and J are TRBV5-1 and TRBJ1-1; D uncertain. The CDR3 is 14 residues long. Between the trimmed V and J ends, which lost 2 bases and 0 bases, there was a span of 8 bases. Per germline, CDR1 SGHRS and CDR2 YFSETQ. The CDR3 DNA reads TGCGCCAGCAGCTTTGACATCATGAACACTGAAGCTTTCTTT. Its protein is CASSFDIMNTEAFF.

The chain carries TRBV10-3 and TRBJ2-7; either TRBD1 or TRBD2 may fit D (5 bases each). The CDR3 spans 14 residues. V lost 5 bases and J 3 bases, leaving 14 bases between the germline ends. Per the germline V gene, CDR1 is ENHRY and CDR2 is SYGVKD. CDR3 region: CAISWDGKNYEQYF. CDR3 DNA sequence: TGTGCCATCAGTTGGGACGGGAAGAACTACGAGCAGTACTTC.

This rearrangement joins TRBV18 to TRBJ2-7; the D is unclear. This CDR3 region has 14 residues. V was clipped by 6 bases and J by 2 bases, with 14 bases between them. Germline V gene sequence: CDR1 KGHSH, CDR2 LQKENI. The CDR3 nucleotides are TGTGCCAGCTCCCTAGGTGTGGTGACCTACGAGCAGTACTTC. Translation gives CASSLGVVTYEQYF.

This chain uses TRBV4-1 with TRBJ1-2; D ambiguous. The germline V gene has CDR1 MGHRA and CDR2 YSYEKL. V was clipped by 1 base and J by 8 bases, with 5 bases between them. This CDR3 spans 11 amino acids. CDR3 protein: CASSQAGGYTF. CDR3 in DNA: TGCGCCAGCAGCCAAGCTGGGGGCTACACCTTC.

The rearrangement links TRBV7-9 to TRBJ1-1; D is perhaps TRBD1 (5 bases). V was trimmed by 4 bases and J by 4 bases, leaving 7 bases between them. The CDR3 has 12 amino acids. The V gene's germline CDR1 is SEHNR and CDR2 FQNEAQ (reference sequence). The CDR3 is CASSSRVTEAFF. CDR3 nucleotides: TGTGCCAGCAGCTCCAGGGTCACTGAAGCTTTCTTT.

This chain joins TRBV11-2 and TRBJ2-7; TRBD1 agrees at 8 bases. V lost 1 base, J lost 3 bases, and 5 bases stayed unmatched. The CDR3 is 15 amino acids. CDR1 and CDR2 from the germline V gene are SGHAT and FQNNGV. DNA for the CDR3: TGTGCCAGCAGCTTAGCCTCAGGGGGCGGCTACGAGCAGTACTTC. This translates into CASSLASGGGYEQYF.

This chain connects TRBV6-6 to TRBJ1-1; D is uncertain. Trimming removed 6 bases at V and 1 base at J, with 12 bases between. Germline lookup yields CDR1 MNHNY and CDR2 SVGAGI (reference sequence). The CDR3 has 14 amino acids. Written as DNA, the CDR3 is TGTGCCAGCAGCGGGAAGGGTGGGAACACTGAAGCTTTCTTT. Protein sequence: CASSGKGGNTEAFF.

This chain uses TRBV7-9 with TRBJ2-5; D possibly uses TRBD1 or TRBD2 (5 bases each). CDR1 is SEHNR, CDR2 FQNEAQ, per germline (reference sequence). V lost 5 bases to trimming and J lost 1 base, with 17 bases between them. The length of the CDR3 is 16 residues. The CDR3 DNA reads TGTGCCAGCAGCCGGGACGCCGGGTGGCCCCAAGAGACCCAGTACTTC. Translation: CASSRDAGWPQETQYF.

The chain couples TRBV5-8 to TRBJ2-3; 8 nucleotides agree with TRBD1. The CDR3 sequence is 15 residues long. Germline CDR1 reads SGHTS; CDR2 reads YDEGEE. V shed 5 bases, J shed 2 bases, and the junction held 7 bases outside the gene matches. The CDR3 reads CASRAGTGPTDTQYF. CDR3 nucleotide sequence: TGTGCCAGCAGAGCCGGGACAGGCCCCACAGATACGCAGTATTTT.

The chain carries TRBV7-9 and TRBJ2-2; D gene uncertain. This CDR3 is built from 13 residues. The V gene's germline CDR1 is SEHNR and CDR2 FQNEAQ (reference sequence). V lost 1 base and J lost 6, with 6 bases in between. The CDR3 sequence is CASSLGLAGELFF. The CDR3 DNA sequence: TGTGCCAGCAGCTTAGGGCTGGCCGGGGAGCTGTTTTTT.

The chain combines TRBV28 with TRBJ2-5; possible D gene TRBD1, 5 bases. V lost 3 bases to trimming and J lost 11 bases, with 19 bases between them. The CDR3 is 14 amino acids. The germline V gene encodes CDR1 MDHEN and CDR2 SYDVKM. CDR3: CASSLLDITSPQYF. The CDR3 region has the DNA TGTGCCAGCAGTTTGCTGGACATAACATCCCCGCAGTACTTC.

The gene calls are TRBV10-3 and TRBJ1-1; perhaps TRBD1 as D (5 bases). The CDR3 runs to 13 residues. The V end lost 6 bases, the J end lost 1 base, and 9 bases lay between the germline ends. CDR1 and CDR2 (germline): ENHRY, SYGVKD. CDR3 protein: CAIRDTGNTEAFF. In DNA, the CDR3 is TGTGCCATCAGGGATACAGGGAACACTGAAGCTTTCTTT.

The sample holds a few counts of this clone. The rearrangement joins TRBV7-3 to TRBJ2-1; maybe TRBD2 (5 bases). With 2 bases removed from V and 4 bases from J, the gap between germline ends came to 9 bases. CDR3 length: 14 residues. Germline V CDR1 and CDR2: SGHTA, FQGTGA. The CDR3 sequence is CASSLVGGYNEQFF. For the CDR3, the DNA is TGTGCCAGCAGCTTAGTTGGAGGATACAATGAGCAGTTCTTC.

This clone came up a few times. Here the CDR3 DNA reads TGTGCCAGTATGGGCGACAGGACTGGAAACACCATATATTTT. This translates into CASMGDRTGNTIYF. This chain uses TRBV19 with TRBJ1-3, with a weak D call TRBD1 (6 bases). V lost 7 bases to trimming and J lost 2 bases, with 12 bases between them. CDR1 is LNHDA and CDR2 is SQIVND in the germline V gene (reference sequence). The CDR3 length is 14 residues.

The genes are TRBV6-1 and TRBJ2-7; D is possibly TRBD1 (6 bases). The V and J ends lost 6 bases and 3 bases respectively, with 18 bases between them. CDR3 length: 15 residues. Germline V gene sequence: CDR1 MNHNS, CDR2 SASEGT. The CDR3 region has the DNA TGTGCCAGCAGGGATCAGGGGATAGGGGTCTACGAGCAGTACTTC. It translates to CASRDQGIGVYEQYF.

The gene calls are TRBV5-1 and TRBJ1-3, with 8 positions matching TRBD1. The CDR3 runs 14 residues. Germline assignment: CDR1 SGHRS and CDR2 YFSETQ. J lost 4 bases, V lost 4 bases, and 4 bases had no gene match. The CDR3 DNA follows: TGCGCCAGCAGCAGGACAGGGACAGGAAACACCATATATTTT. This encodes CASSRTGTGNTIYF.

The chain recombines TRBV10-3 with TRBJ2-4; D may be TRBD2 (6 bases). CDR1 ENHRY and CDR2 SYGVKD come from the germline V gene. Trimming removed 0 bases at V and 11 bases at J, with 17 bases between. The CDR3 consists of 15 residues. CDR3 sequence: CAISESGTRTGVQYF. In DNA, the CDR3 is TGTGCCATCAGTGAGTCCGGGACTCGAACCGGGGTTCAGTACTTC.

The chain joins TRBV15 to TRBJ1-1, with TRBD1 matching over 7 bases. The V segment lost 2 bases and the J segment 4 bases; nucleotides outside the gene matches: 10. The length of the CDR3 is 16 residues. Germline loops: CDR1 LNHNV, CDR2 YYDKDF (reference sequence). The CDR3 spells CATSRLGGDGSTEAFF. CDR3 bases: TGTGCCACCAGCAGATTAGGGGGCGACGGAAGCACTGAAGCTTTCTTT. Drawing the rest from reference TRBV15 and TRBJ1-1, the complete variable domain is DAMVIQNPRYQVTQFGKPVTLSCSQTLNHNVMYWYQQKSSQAPKLLFHYYDKDFNNEADTPDNFQSRRPNTSFCFLDIRSPGLGDTAMYLCATSRLGGDGSTEAFFGQGTRLTVV.

A few counts support this clone. Other DNA sequences in this sample translate to the same CDR3. The chain has TRBV5-1 and TRBJ1-1; unclear D gene. The CDR3 covers 13 residues. V was cut by 0 bases and J by 3 bases, with 6 bases left in between. CDR1 and CDR2 from the germline V gene are SGHRS and YFSETQ. The CDR3 DNA follows: TGCGCCAGCAGCTTGGCGGGTTACACTGAAGCTTTCTTT. It codes for CASSLAGYTEAFF.

This clone appeared once. This sequence joins TRBV7-9 and TRBJ2-3; 8 nucleotides align to TRBD2. The CDR3 is 13 amino acids. Trimming cost V 5 bases and J 6 bases; bases outside gene matches: 4. Germline V CDR1 and CDR2: SEHNR, FQNEAQ (reference sequence). The CDR3 DNA reads as TGTGCCAGCAGCCCCGGGACTAGGGATACGCAGTATTTT. Translated: CASSPGTRDTQYF. Supplemented by reference TRBV7-9 and TRBJ2-3, the full variable domain reads DTGVSQNPRHKITKRGQNVTFRCDPISEHNRLYWYRQTLGQGPEFLTYFQNEAQLEKSRLLSDRFSAERPKGSFSTLEIQRTEQGDSAMYLCASSPGTRDTQYFGPGTRLTVL.

The genes are TRBV2 and TRBJ1-2; 7 nucleotides line up with TRBD1. Germline V gene data show CDR1 as SNHLY and CDR2 as FYNNEI. With 6 bases clipped from V and 4 bases from J, the junction kept 11 bases outside the gene matches. This CDR3 is built from 15 residues. The CDR3 protein is CASSSPTGTAYGYTF. CDR3 in DNA: TGTGCCAGCAGCTCCCCTACCGGGACAGCCTATGGCTACACCTTC.

The chain has TRBV18 and TRBJ1-3, with TRBD1 as a possible D gene (6 bases). V lost 5 bases, J lost 4 bases, and 15 bases lay in between. Germline-derived CDR1 and CDR2 are KGHSH and LQKENI. The CDR3 length is 15 residues. The CDR3 nucleotides are TGTGCCAGCTCATCGTTAGTCGGGGGCGGAAACACCATATATTTT. Protein: CASSSLVGGGNTIYF.

This clone was seen a handful of times. This chain links TRBV11-2 with TRBJ1-1; the match to TRBD1 covers 7 bases. Germline-derived CDR1 and CDR2 are SGHAT and FQNNGV. The CDR3 is made up of 15 amino acids. V lost 4 bases, J lost 4 bases, and 9 bases stayed unmatched. The CDR3 nucleotides read TGTGCCAGCAGCTCCCCATACAGGGGAGGCACTGAAGCTTTCTTT. Translated, it gives CASSSPYRGGTEAFF.

The rearrangement joins TRBV28 to TRBJ2-1, with a weak D call TRBD2 (5 bases). Germline-derived CDR1 and CDR2 are MDHEN and SYDVKM. V dropped 1 base and J dropped 2 bases, with 12 bases sitting between them. This CDR3 spans 16 amino acids. CDR3 amino acids: CASSLFTGWTYNEQFF. Written as DNA, the CDR3 is TGTGCCAGCAGTTTATTTACGGGGTGGACCTACAATGAGCAGTTCTTC.

The chain has TRBV6-6 and TRBJ2-7; maybe TRBD1 (6 bases). CDR1 and CDR2 (germline): MNHNY, SVGAGI (reference sequence). The CDR3 consists of 14 residues. Between the trimmed V and J ends, which lost 10 bases and 1 base, there was a span of 17 bases. In nucleotides, the CDR3 is TGTGCCACCTCCCAGGAAGGGGGTTCCTACGAGCAGTACTTC. It encodes CATSQEGGSYEQYF.

This chain uses TRBV9 with TRBJ2-2, with 9 positions matching TRBD2. The germline V gene has CDR1 SGDLS and CDR2 YYNGEE. The V and J ends lost 4 bases and 0 bases, in that order; junction bases with no gene match: 1. The CDR3 is made up of 15 amino acids. The CDR3 nucleotides are TGTGCCAGCAGCCGACTAGCGGCGAACACCGGGGAGCTGTTTTTT. Translation gives CASSRLAANTGELFF.